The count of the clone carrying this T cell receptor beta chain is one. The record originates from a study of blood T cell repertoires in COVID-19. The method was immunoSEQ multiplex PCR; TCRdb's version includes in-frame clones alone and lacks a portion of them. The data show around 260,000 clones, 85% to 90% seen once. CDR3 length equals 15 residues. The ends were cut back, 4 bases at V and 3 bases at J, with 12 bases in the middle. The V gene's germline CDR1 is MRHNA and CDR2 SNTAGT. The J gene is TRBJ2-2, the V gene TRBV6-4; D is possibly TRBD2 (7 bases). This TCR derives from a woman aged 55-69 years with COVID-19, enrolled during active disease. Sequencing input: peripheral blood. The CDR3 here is CASSAGGGYTGELFF. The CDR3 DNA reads TGTGCCAGCAGTGCTGGGGGGGGCTACACCGGGGAGCTGTTTTTT.